This TCR beta chain was observed in a study of CD8 T cells in ankylosing spondylitis. Study-wide points: Reports say disease-linked clones showed up significantly more in matched ankylosing spondylitis synovial fluid. There was a TCR beta motif, made of eight highly homologous variants, that appeared characteristic of ankylosing spondylitis blood.

It was by quantitative 5'-RACE with molecular barcodes that TCR beta libraries were made. TCRdb reanalysed the 5' RACE reads using MiXCR and keeps one entry per CDR3 protein. The data show 450,000 to 550,000 distinct CDR3 sequences, over 4% seen once. The germline V gene has CDR1 DFQATT and CDR2 SNEGSKA (reference sequence). Trimming left V 7 bases short and J 1 base short, with 12 bases between. The CDR3 has 13 amino acids. At least ten counts were recorded for this clonotype. Its antigen is as yet unknown. The chain links TRBV20-1 to TRBJ2-3; a possible D gene is TRBD2 (6 bases). The sample consisted of blood, either unsorted or a sorted T cell fraction (not recorded which). This sequence was found in a male donor with ankylosing spondylitis. The CDR3: CSVTSRGTDTQYF. DNA of the CDR3: TGCAGTGTTACTAGCAGGGGCACAGATACGCAGTATTTT.